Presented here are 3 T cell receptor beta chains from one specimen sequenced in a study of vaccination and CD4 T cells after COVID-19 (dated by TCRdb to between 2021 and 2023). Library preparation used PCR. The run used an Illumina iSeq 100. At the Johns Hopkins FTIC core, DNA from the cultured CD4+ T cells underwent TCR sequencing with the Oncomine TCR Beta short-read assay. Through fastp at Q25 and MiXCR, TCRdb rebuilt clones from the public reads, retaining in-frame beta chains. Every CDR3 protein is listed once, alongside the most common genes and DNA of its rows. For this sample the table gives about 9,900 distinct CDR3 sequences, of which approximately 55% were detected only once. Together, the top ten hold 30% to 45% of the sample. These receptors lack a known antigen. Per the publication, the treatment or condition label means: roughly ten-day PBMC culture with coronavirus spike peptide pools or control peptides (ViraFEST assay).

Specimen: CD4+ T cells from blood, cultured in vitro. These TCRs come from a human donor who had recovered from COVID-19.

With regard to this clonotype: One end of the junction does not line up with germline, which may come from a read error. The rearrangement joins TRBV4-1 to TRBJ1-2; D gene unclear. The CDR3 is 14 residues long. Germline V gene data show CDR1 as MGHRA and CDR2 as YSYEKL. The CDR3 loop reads CASSQGETAELRAF. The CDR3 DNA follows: TGCGCCAGCAGCCAAGGTGAAACCGCCGAGCTACGGGCCTTC.

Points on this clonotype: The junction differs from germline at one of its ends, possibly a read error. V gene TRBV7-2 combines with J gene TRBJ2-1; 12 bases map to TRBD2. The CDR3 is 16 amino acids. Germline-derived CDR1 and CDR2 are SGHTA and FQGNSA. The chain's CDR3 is CAISSGTSGYINEQFF. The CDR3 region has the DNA TGTGCCATCAGCTCCGGGACTAGCGGGTATATCAATGAGCAGTTCTTC.

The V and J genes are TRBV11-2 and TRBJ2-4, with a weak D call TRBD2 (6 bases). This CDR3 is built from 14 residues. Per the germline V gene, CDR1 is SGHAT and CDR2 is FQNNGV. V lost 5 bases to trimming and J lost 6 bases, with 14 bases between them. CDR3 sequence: CASSTGTWVNIQYF. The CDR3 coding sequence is TGTGCCAGCAGCACCGGGACTTGGGTAAACATTCAGTACTTC.